The clone carrying this T cell receptor (beta chain) appeared many times. Its antigen is unknown. These data are taken from a study of T-cell reconstitution after alpha-beta-depleted transplantation in children. Library preparation (for TCRbeta) was performed with unique molecular identifiers. TCRdb re-analysed the PCR reads in MiXCR, keeping a single row per CDR3 protein. The sample lists around 240,000 distinct CDR3 sequences; around 7.5% were seen once. Germline-derived CDR1 and CDR2 are MNHEY and SMNVEV (reference sequence). Trimming left V 0 bases short and J 5 bases short, with 8 bases between. This CDR3 spans 13 amino acids. Notes on the study in general: In patients about two months after transplant, alpha-beta T cells reportedly arose from several hundred expanded graft clones. Fresh T-cell production supplied most of the T-cell counts and diversity seen one year after transplant.

The receptor comes from a male patient between 10 and 17 years old who had a stem cell transplant for acute lymphoblastic leukemia, so the T cells may come from the graft donor. The chain uses TRBV27 and TRBJ2-7; D gene uncertain. The material was PBMCs, mostly from graft donor cells, obtained 180 days after TCRalphabeta/CD19-depleted stem cell transplant. This chain's CDR3 is CASSLSNLNEQYF. The CDR3 bases are TGTGCCAGCAGTTTATCGAATTTAAACGAGCAGTACTTC.